Listed below are T cell receptor beta chains from one sample, sequenced in a study of blood T cell repertoires in COVID-19. This table comes from immunoSEQ multiplex PCR, and its TCRdb copy is limited to in-frame clones, with some not included. Of approximately 220,000 clones listed, about 85% are singletons. The sample taken for sequencing was PBMCs or T cells enriched from blood (not recorded which). Receptor source: a woman in her twenties or thirties who had recovered from COVID-19. The CDR3 runs from the conserved cysteine through the conserved F or W. D genes are given only for firm matches. Where a row states a size, it is once, few, many or the class of an expanded clone; other rows omit it.

CASSSWGRHQETQYF	TGTGCCAGCAGCTCCTGGGGGCGGCACCAAGAGACCCAGTACTTC	-	-	TRBJ2-5	TRBV5-4
CASSIGGSTGEKLFF	TGTGCCAGTAGTATTGGGGGGAGTACTGGTGAAAAACTGTTTTTT	-	-	TRBJ1-4	TRBV19
CASSRQGTKETQYF	TGCGCCAGCAGTCGACAGGGGACGAAAGAGACCCAGTACTTC	TRBD1	-	TRBJ2-5	TRBV5-1
CASSLREVGGYTF	TGTGCCAGCAGCCTGAGGGAGGTGGGCGGCTACACCTTC	-	-	TRBJ1-2	TRBV4-2
CASSRGRRDEQYF	TGTGCCAGCTCCAGGGGGCGACGCGACGAGCAGTACTTC	TRBD1	-	TRBJ2-7	TRBV6-5
CASSQVREGAEAFF	TGTGCCAGCAGCCAAGTCCGCGAAGGAGCTGAAGCTTTCTTT	-	-	TRBJ1-1	TRBV3-1/TRBV3-2
CASSLEASGDPYEQYF	TGTGCCAGCAGCTTAGAGGCTAGCGGGGACCCCTACGAGCAGTACTTC	TRBD2	-	TRBJ2-7	TRBV7-2
CASSLGRGNQPQHF	TGTGCCAGCAGCTTAGGGCGGGGTAATCAGCCCCAGCATTTT	-	-	TRBJ1-5	TRBV7-2
CASSSEGDYGYTF	TGTGCCAGCAGTAGTGAAGGGGACTATGGCTACACCTTC	-	-	TRBJ1-2	TRBV28
CASSLGTGTEQFF	TGTGCCAGCAGCTTGGGGACAGGAACCGAGCAGTTCTTC	TRBD1	-	TRBJ2-1	TRBV7-3
CASSNQVGNTGELFF	TGTGCCAGCAGCAATCAGGTCGGGAACACCGGGGAGCTGTTTTTT	-	-	TRBJ2-2	TRBV6-2/TRBV6-3
CASCTTGDLGYTF	TGTGCCAGCTGCACTACAGGGGATCTCGGCTACACCTTC	TRBD1	-	TRBJ1-2	TRBV12-3/TRBV12-4
CASNGGAGNTIYF	TGTGCCAGCAACGGAGGAGCTGGAAACACCATATATTTT	-	-	TRBJ1-3	TRBV12-3/TRBV12-4
CASSDGTTAISDTQYF	TGTGCCAGCAGCGACGGGACAACGGCGATTTCAGATACGCAGTATTTT	-	once	TRBJ2-3	TRBV9
CASSLRWGQPTHNEQFF	TGTGCCAGCAGCTTGAGGTGGGGACAACCGACGCACAATGAGCAGTTCTTC	-	-	TRBJ2-1	TRBV7-8
CASSLTGLPIFNEQFF	TGTGCCAGCAGTCTAACGGGACTGCCTATCTTCAATGAGCAGTTCTTC	-	-	TRBJ2-1	TRBV3-1/TRBV3-2
CASSYKGGMGTEAFF	TGTGCCAGCAGTTACAAGGGAGGTATGGGGACTGAAGCTTTCTTT	-	-	TRBJ1-1	TRBV7-2
CASSLELSDTQYF	TGTGCCAGCAGCTTAGAATTATCAGATACGCAGTATTTT	-	-	TRBJ2-3	TRBV7-8
CASSRVQGADEKLFF	TGTGCCAGCAGCCGAGTACAGGGGGCGGATGAAAAACTGTTTTTT	TRBD1	-	TRBJ1-4	TRBV3-1/TRBV3-2
CASSVSTGVSGNTIYF	TGTGCCAGCAGCGTATCGACCGGGGTGAGTGGAAACACCATATATTTT	-	-	TRBJ1-3	TRBV9
CASSPDRSMSYGYTF	TGTGCCAGCAGCCCGGACAGGAGTATGAGCTATGGCTACACCTTC	TRBD1	-	TRBJ1-2	TRBV7-6
CASSQEGRTQETQYF	TGTGCCAGCAGCCAAGAAGGGCGGACTCAAGAGACCCAGTACTTC	-	once	TRBJ2-5	TRBV14
CASSSQGANTEAFF	TGCGCCAGCAGCTCACAGGGCGCGAACACTGAAGCTTTCTTT	-	-	TRBJ1-1	TRBV5-1
CATWRQGDGETQYF	TGTGCCACCTGGAGACAGGGGGACGGTGAGACCCAGTACTTC	TRBD1	-	TRBJ2-5	TRBV15
CASSQDTGGPGANVLTF	TGCGCCAGCAGCCAAGACACAGGGGGGCCTGGGGCCAACGTCCTGACTTTC	TRBD1	-	TRBJ2-6	TRBV4-1
CASSRRTSGSYEQYF	TGTGCCAGCAGTCGTCGGACTAGCGGCTCCTACGAGCAGTACTTC	TRBD2	-	TRBJ2-7	TRBV6-6
CASSLRVEGVNEKLFF	TGTGCCAGCAGCTTGAGGGTCGAGGGAGTCAATGAAAAACTGTTTTTT	-	-	TRBJ1-4	TRBV5-8
CASSFLKEGDYGYTF	TGCGCCAGCAGCTTCCTTAAGGAAGGGGACTATGGCTACACCTTC	-	-	TRBJ1-2	TRBV5-1
CASSGSPGQGSLAKNIQYF	TGTGCCAGTAGTGGATCACCGGGACAGGGTTCCCTAGCCAAAAACATTCAGTACTTC	TRBD1	-	TRBJ2-4	TRBV19
CASSWTGDGNTIYF	TGTGCCAGCAGCTGGACAGGGGACGGAAACACCATATATTTT	TRBD1	-	TRBJ1-3	TRBV11-2
CASSISGSANEKLFF	TGTGCCAGCAGCATATCAGGGTCGGCTAATGAAAAACTGTTTTTT	-	-	TRBJ1-4	TRBV7-8
CASRRESDEQYF	TGTGCCAGCAGGAGGGAGTCCGACGAGCAGTACTTC	-	-	TRBJ2-7	TRBV12-3/TRBV12-4
CASSYHRVYAPQHF	TGTGCCAGCAGTTACCATCGGGTTTATGCGCCCCAGCATTTT	-	-	TRBJ1-5	TRBV6-6
CASSSRGPSETEAFF	TGTGCCAGCAGTTCCCGAGGGCCCTCGGAGACTGAAGCTTTCTTT	-	-	TRBJ1-1	TRBV6-2/TRBV6-3
CASSSLLAGGPGEQFF	TGTGCCAGCAGTTCACTCCTCGCGGGGGGGCCGGGGGAGCAGTTCTTC	TRBD2	-	TRBJ2-1	TRBV27
CASSAGGTQGTEAFF	TGTGCCAGCAGCGCGGGGGGGACACAAGGCACTGAAGCTTTCTTT	-	few	TRBJ1-1	TRBV9
CASSQFFSFSYNSPLHF	TGTGCCAGCAGCCAATTCTTCTCTTTTTCCTATAATTCACCCCTCCACTTT	-	few	TRBJ1-6	TRBV3-1/TRBV3-2
CASSYAIQGARTEAFF	TGTGCCAGCAGTTACGCAATACAGGGGGCGAGGACTGAAGCTTTCTTT	TRBD1	-	TRBJ1-1	TRBV6-5
CASSPLGRGGNQPQHF	TGTGCCAGCAGCCCCTTGGGCAGGGGAGGCAATCAGCCCCAGCATTTT	-	-	TRBJ1-5	TRBV7-9
CASSSSGTPGEQYF	TGTGCCAGCAGCTCGTCCGGGACACCGGGCGAGCAGTACTTC	-	once	TRBJ2-7	TRBV7-2
CSVEVGGNTEAFF	TGCAGCGTTGAAGTAGGGGGTAACACTGAAGCTTTCTTT	-	-	TRBJ1-1	TRBV29-1
CASSVGGHSGNTIYF	TGTGCCAGCAGCGTAGGGGGGCACTCTGGAAACACCATATATTTT	-	once	TRBJ1-3	TRBV9
CASSHTPQGYEQYF	TGTGCCAGCAGTCACACCCCACAGGGCTACGAGCAGTACTTC	-	-	TRBJ2-7	TRBV27
CASSLADYRNTIYF	TGTGCCAGCAGCTTAGCCGACTATCGAAACACCATATATTTT	-	once	TRBJ1-3	TRBV7-9
CASTPQGRNTIYF	TGTGCCAGTACGCCGCAGGGAAGAAACACCATATATTTT	-	-	TRBJ1-3	TRBV6-5
CSSGGRAEAFF	TGCAGTTCAGGGGGACGCGCTGAAGCTTTCTTT	TRBD1	-	TRBJ1-1	TRBV20-1
CASSLSRTGGSNQPQHF	TGTGCCAGCAGTTTATCTCGGACAGGAGGCAGCAATCAGCCCCAGCATTTT	TRBD1	-	TRBJ1-5	TRBV27
CASSIRGGSDSNQPQHF	TGTGCCAGCAGTATCCGGGGGGGATCGGATAGCAATCAGCCCCAGCATTTT	-	few	TRBJ1-5	TRBV27